The 32 T cell receptor beta chains listed next were all sequenced from one sample in a study of T cell repertoires in cytomegalovirus infection. In TCRdb, the reads were re-called with MiXCR into one record per CDR3 protein. The sample has hundreds of thousands of distinct CDR3 sequences, roughly 24% seen once. The material sequenced was CD8+ T cells from PBMCs. These receptors all come from a human donor in good health (CMV status not recorded). Some clones in this sample may be carry-over from other donors' samples.

As for this clonotype: Given a much more abundant clone one base away, this may be a read error. CDR3 in amino acids: CANSSRSTRPRDTQYF. The DNA for the CDR3 is TGTGCCAACAGCTCCCGATCGACCCGACCCAGGGATACGCAGTATTTT. The chain links TRBV7-8 to TRBJ2-3; unclear D gene. There are 16 residues in the CDR3. Germline assignment: CDR1 SGHVS and CDR2 FQNEAQ.

V gene TRBV28 combines with J gene TRBJ2-7; TRBD1 agrees at 7 bases. The V gene's germline CDR1 is MDHEN and CDR2 SYDVKM. V lost 2 bases to trimming and J lost 5 bases; unmatched junction nucleotides: 3. The CDR3 runs 13 residues. The CDR3 sequence: CASSLNRGNEQYV. The CDR3 bases are TGTGCCAGCAGTTTAAACAGGGGAAACGAGCAGTACGTC.

This clonotype has ten or more counts. CDR3 loop: CASTPPYREVGKANVLTF. In DNA form, the CDR3 reads TGTGCCAGCACCCCGCCCTACAGGGAGGTCGGTAAGGCCAACGTCCTGACTTTC. V is TRBV7-9 and J is TRBJ2-6; possibly TRBD1 or TRBD2 for D (6 bases each). CDR1 and CDR2 from the germline V gene are SEHNR and FQNEAQ (reference sequence). The CDR3 is made up of 18 amino acids. V lost 7 bases, J lost 6 bases, and 25 bases lay in between. Drawing the rest from reference TRBV7-9 and TRBJ2-6, the complete variable domain is DTGVSQNPRHKITKRGQNVTFRCDPISEHNRLYWYRQTLGQGPEFLTYFQNEAQLEKSRLLSDRFSAERPKGSFSTLEIQRTEQGDSAMYLCASTPPYREVGKANVLTFGAGSRLTVL.

Notes on this clonotype: A much larger clone lies a single base off, so this may be a read error. The CDR3 carries no conserved terminal phenylalanine or tryptophan, so it likely arises from a read error. The rearrangement links TRBV7-4 to TRBJ2-7, with D tentatively TRBD1 (6 bases). This CDR3 is 15 amino acids long. V lost 0 bases to trimming and J lost 0 bases, with 9 bases between them. Germline-derived CDR1 and CDR2 are SGHVT and SQSDAQ. CDR3 in amino acids: CASSLADRYSYEQYI. In nucleotides, the CDR3 is TGTGCCAGCAGCTTAGCAGACAGGTACTCCTACGAGCAGTACATC.

The V gene is TRBV5-5, the J gene TRBJ2-2, with a weak D call TRBD1 (5 bases). The V end lost 4 bases, the J end lost 0 bases, and 22 bases lay between the germline ends. Germline CDR1 and CDR2: SGHKS and YYEKEE (reference sequence). The CDR3 sequence is 19 residues long. CDR3 region: CASSPTVSLTRSNTGELFF. CDR3 coding DNA: TGTGCCAGCAGCCCGACAGTTTCCTTAACCCGATCGAACACCGGGGAGCTGTTTTTT.

The chain has TRBV7-9 and TRBJ1-2, with TRBD1 as a possible D gene (5 bases). The ends were cut back, 10 bases at V and 4 bases at J, with 16 bases in the middle. The CDR3 is made up of 13 amino acids. CDR1 SEHNR and CDR2 FQNEAQ come from the germline V gene (reference sequence). The CDR3 DNA reads TGTGCCACCTCGACGGAGGGGTCCTATGGCTACACCTTC. This translates into CATSTEGSYGYTF.

In its sample, this clonotype was seen a few times. The chain employs TRBV7-9 and TRBJ2-5; 9 bases align to TRBD2. V gave up 5 bases and J gave up 9 bases; unmatched junction bases: 13. This CDR3 spans 15 amino acids. CDR1 SEHNR and CDR2 FQNEAQ come from the germline V gene (reference sequence). CDR3 sequence: CASSPTLSGGGAQYF. DNA for the CDR3: TGTGCCAGCAGCCCGACCCTTAGCGGGGGAGGGGCCCAGTACTTC. The full variable domain, rest sourced from reference TRBV7-9 and TRBJ2-5, is DTGVSQNPRHKITKRGQNVTFRCDPISEHNRLYWYRQTLGQGPEFLTYFQNEAQLEKSRLLSDRFSAERPKGSFSTLEIQRTEQGDSAMYLCASSPTLSGGGAQYFGPGTRLLVL.

This clonotype has ten or more counts. The gene calls are TRBV7-2 and TRBJ2-7; D is unresolved. Per germline, CDR1 SGHTA and CDR2 FQGNSA. Trimming cost V 1 base and J 3 bases, with 7 bases left between them. CDR3 size: 13 residues. DNA for the CDR3: TGTGCCAGCAGCTTAGGACAACGCTACGAGCAGTACTTC. Translation gives CASSLGQRYEQYF.

This clonotype was observed a few times. The chain links TRBV27 to TRBJ1-2; the D is unclear. The germline CDR1 and CDR2 sequences are MNHEY and SMNVEV (reference sequence). CDR3 length: 12 residues. V lost 5 bases and J lost 5, with 9 bases in between. The CDR3 spells CASSPGHYGYTF. The DNA for the CDR3 is TGTGCCAGCAGTCCCGGGCATTATGGCTACACCTTC.

This clonotype came up a few times. The V and J genes are TRBV19 and TRBJ1-2; D is uncertain. V lost 3 bases and J lost 0, with 11 bases in between. The V gene's germline CDR1 is LNHDA and CDR2 SQIVND (reference sequence). The CDR3 sequence is 15 residues long. The CDR3: CASSISQEANYGYTF. The CDR3 bases are TGTGCCAGTAGTATTTCGCAGGAAGCTAACTATGGCTACACCTTC.

CDR3 residues: CSARPYGTALPSGANVLTF. The CDR3 DNA is TGCAGTGCTAGACCTTATGGGACCGCCCTCCCCTCTGGGGCCAACGTCCTGACTTTC. The chain joins TRBV20-1 to TRBJ2-6, with D possibly being TRBD1 or TRBD2 (5 bases each). The germline CDR1 and CDR2 sequences are DFQATT and SNEGSKA (reference sequence). The CDR3 consists of 19 residues. V was pared by 2 bases and J by 0 bases, with 20 bases between.

CDR3 coding DNA: TGTGCCAGCAGTCTCGCCGTGGAACGAGAAAAACTGTTTTTT. Its protein product is CASSLAVEREKLFF. The chain joins TRBV12-3 or TRBV12-4 to TRBJ1-4; unclear D gene. CDR3 length: 14 amino acids. Between the trimmed V and J ends, which lost 5 bases and 8 bases, there was a span of 15 bases.

This clonotype occurred many times. This chain uses TRBV7-2 with TRBJ1-1, with D tentatively TRBD1 (5 bases). V shed 2 bases and J shed 4 bases, with 14 bases lying between them. From germline, CDR1 is SGHTA and CDR2 FQGNSA. This CDR3 comprises 15 residues. The DNA of the CDR3 is TGTGCCAGCAGCTTAATTCAGGGCGGTAGCACTGAAGCTTTCTTT. Encoded protein: CASSLIQGGSTEAFF. Full variable domain (outside the CDR3, taken from reference TRBV7-2 and TRBJ1-1): GAGVSQSPSNKVTEKGKDVELRCDPISGHTALYWYRQSLGQGLEFLIYFQGNSAPDKSGLPSDRFSAERTGGSVSTLTIQRTQQEDSAVYLCASSLIQGGSTEAFFGQGTRLTVV.

Ten or more counts support this clonotype. V is TRBV7-2 and J is TRBJ1-6, with D hard to call. The CDR3 has 15 residues. Germline-derived CDR1 and CDR2 are SGHTA and FQGNSA. Trimming left V 3 bases short and J 2 bases short, with 8 bases between. CDR3 in amino acids: CASSFRLAYNSPLHF. In nucleotides, the CDR3 is TGTGCCAGCAGCTTCCGACTCGCCTATAATTCACCCCTCCACTTT.

A few counts support this clonotype. V gene TRBV7-6 combines with J gene TRBJ2-7; D may be TRBD1 (5 bases). V lost 5 bases and J lost 2, with 16 bases in between. Germline V lookup: CDR1 SGHVS, CDR2 FNYEAQ. The CDR3 length is 15 residues. The CDR3 DNA follows: TGTGCCAGCAGCCCGCCGGCAGGGATCGCCTACGAGCAGTACTTC. It yields the protein CASSPPAGIAYEQYF.

This clonotype was picked up a small number of times. The V and J genes are TRBV4-1 and TRBJ2-4; 7 nucleotides line up with TRBD2. This CDR3 has 16 amino acids. The ends lost 1 base at V and 0 bases at J; junction bases unmatched: 3. CDR1 and CDR2 from the germline V gene are MGHRA and YSYEKL. The CDR3 DNA follows: TGCGCCAGCAGCCAAGTGGGGGGGGTAGCCAAAAACATTCAGTACTTC. This gives the protein CASSQVGGVAKNIQYF.

This clonotype was detected only a few times. The chain carries TRBV19 and TRBJ1-1; 7 positions agree with TRBD1. Germline CDR1 is LNHDA and CDR2 is SQIVND (reference sequence). This CDR3 is built from 13 residues. V lost 5 bases, J lost 6 bases, and 6 bases stayed unmatched. For the CDR3, the DNA is TGTGCCAGTAGTCTAAAGGGGGCGGCTGAAGCTTTCTTT. Amino acid sequence: CASSLKGAAEAFF.

V usage is TRBV15 and J usage is TRBJ2-2; a weak D match, TRBD2 (6 bases). Trimming pared 5 bases from V and 3 bases from J, leaving 10 bases between. This CDR3 spans 14 amino acids. In germline, CDR1 is LNHNV, CDR2 YYDKDF (reference sequence). CDR3 residues: CATSARRDTGELFF. In nucleotides, the CDR3 is TGTGCCACCAGCGCCAGGAGGGACACCGGGGAGCTGTTTTTT.

This clonotype was found a few times. This chain links TRBV12-3 or TRBV12-4 with TRBJ2-1, with 8 positions matching TRBD1. This CDR3 region has 14 residues. J gave up 4 bases and V 6 bases, and 5 bases lay outside the gene matches. In DNA, the CDR3 is TGTGCCAGCAGGGGACAGGAACATTACAATGAGCAGTTCTTC. It specifies CASRGQEHYNEQFF.

This clonotype has a handful of counts. This rearrangement joins TRBV6-5 to TRBJ2-3; D unresolved. CDR1 and CDR2 from the germline V gene are MNHEY and SVGAGI. V lost 8 bases, J lost 5 bases, and 8 bases lay in between. The CDR3 is 11 residues long. CDR3 coding DNA: TGTGCCAGCGGGGTGTTAGATACGCAGTATTTT. This sequence encodes CASGVLDTQYF.

This clonotype has only a few counts. The rearrangement joins TRBV2 to TRBJ2-6, with 8 bases matching TRBD2. The ends lost 6 bases at V and 1 base at J; junction bases unmatched: 8. Germline V gene lookup returns CDR1 SNHLY and CDR2 FYNNEI. CDR3 length: 17 amino acids. CDR3 in amino acids: CASSPGLGVSGANVLTF. The DNA of the CDR3 is TGTGCCAGCAGCCCGGGACTAGGAGTTTCTGGGGCCAACGTCCTGACTTTC.

The V gene is TRBV6-1, the J gene TRBJ1-1; D possibly corresponds to TRBD1 (6 bases). The CDR3 has 15 residues. V was trimmed by 6 bases and J by 0 bases, leaving 14 bases between them. Germline V gene data show CDR1 as MNHNS and CDR2 as SASEGT. In DNA, the CDR3 is TGTGCCAGCAGCCCTGTGACAGGTATGAACACTGAAGCTTTCTTT. This translates into CASSPVTGMNTEAFF.

In this sample, this clonotype turned up many times. The V and J genes are TRBV6-6 and TRBJ1-6; no clear D gene. This CDR3 has 19 residues. V was shortened by 5 bases and J by 5 bases, with 25 bases between the two germline ends. CDR1 is MNHNY and CDR2 is SVGAGI in the germline V gene (reference sequence). CDR3 sequence reads: CASSSTVGNLLRDNSPLHF. Here the CDR3 DNA reads TGTGCCAGCAGTAGTACGGTGGGAAACCTACTGAGGGATAATTCACCCCTCCACTTT.

About this clonotype: Being one base from a much bigger clone, this may be a read error. This rearrangement joins TRBV7-8 to TRBJ1-2; D gene ambiguous. The CDR3 runs to 17 residues. V lost 4 bases, J lost 0 bases, and 18 bases lay in between. Germline CDR1 reads SGHVS; CDR2 reads FQNEAQ. The CDR3 loop is CASSYDILEEANYGYTF. The CDR3 DNA is TGTGCCAGCAGCTACGACATCCTGGAGGAGGCTAACTATGGCTACACCTTC.

The chain couples TRBV7-9 to TRBJ2-3, with D unclear. This CDR3 region has 18 residues. Trimming stripped 1 base from V and 2 bases from J, with 19 bases between. Germline V gives CDR1 SEHNR, CDR2 FQNEAQ (reference sequence). CDR3 coding DNA: TGTGCCAGCAGCTTAGAACCCGCTCCCATACGGATCACAGATACGCAGTATTTT. This sequence encodes CASSLEPAPIRITDTQYF.

This clonotype appeared a single time. V usage is TRBV28 and J usage is TRBJ2-1, with 12 nucleotides matching TRBD2. Germline CDR1 MDHEN, CDR2 SYDVKM. The ends lost 7 bases at V and 8 bases at J; junction bases unmatched: 6. CDR3 length equals 14 residues. CDR3 amino acids: CASTTSGGWDEQFF. The DNA for the CDR3 is TGTGCCAGCACTACTAGCGGGGGGTGGGATGAGCAGTTCTTC.

This clonotype was detected ten times or more. This chain links TRBV7-2 with TRBJ2-1; 9 nucleotides agree with TRBD2. Per the germline V gene, CDR1 is SGHTA and CDR2 is FQGNSA. This CDR3 has 18 residues. The junction had 11 bases not matched to a gene; V was cut back by 5 bases and J by 0 bases. CDR3 nucleotides: TGTGCCAGCAGCGCCGATTGGCAGCGGGGGGTCTCCTACAATGAGCAGTTCTTC. Its protein is CASSADWQRGVSYNEQFF.

A word on this clonotype: A much larger clone sits a single nucleotide away, making a read error possible. The conserved closing phenylalanine or tryptophan is absent in this CDR3, likely reflecting a read error. The chain carries TRBV7-6 and TRBJ2-7, with 8 bases that match TRBD1. Per germline, CDR1 SGHVS and CDR2 FNYEAQ. V lost 5 bases to trimming and J lost 2 bases; unmatched junction nucleotides: 8. This CDR3 is 15 amino acids long. The CDR3 bases are TGTGCCAGCAGCCCGGACAGGGTCTCAGCCTACGAGCAGTACTCC. Amino acids: CASSPDRVSAYEQYS.

This clonotype was picked up a small number of times. The rearrangement links TRBV7-9 to TRBJ1-1; D not certain. The length of the CDR3 is 17 residues. Per the germline V gene, CDR1 is SEHNR and CDR2 is FQNEAQ (reference sequence). The germline V and J ends were trimmed by 1 base and 1 base, with 16 bases remaining between them. CDR3 bases: TGTGCCAGCAGCTTAGGGGCACCCCTTCCGCCGAACACTGAAGCTTTCTTT. Protein: CASSLGAPLPPNTEAFF.

The V gene is TRBV4-1, the J gene TRBJ2-1; D not certain. The CDR3 is 15 residues long. Germline assignment: CDR1 MGHRA and CDR2 YSYEKL. V was trimmed by 0 bases and J by 6 bases, leaving 12 bases between them. CDR3 bases: TGCGCCAGCAGCCAAGATTTGGGCCCTATCAATGAGCAGTTCTTC. As protein: CASSQDLGPINEQFF.

This clonotype was counted a few times. J is TRBJ2-1 and V is TRBV28, with D unclear. Trimming shortened V by 3 bases and J by 5 bases, and 8 bases separated the two germline ends. Germline CDR1 reads MDHEN; CDR2 reads SYDVKM. The CDR3 is made up of 13 amino acids. CDR3: CASSFPGHNEQFF. The CDR3 DNA sequence: TGTGCCAGCAGTTTTCCGGGCCACAATGAGCAGTTCTTC.

This clonotype was recorded a few times. This chain connects TRBV29-1 to TRBJ1-1, with D maybe TRBD1 (6 bases). The CDR3 is made up of 13 amino acids. Trimming removed 3 bases from V and 7 bases from J, with 15 bases in between. Germline V gene data show CDR1 as SQVTM and CDR2 as ANQGSEA. The CDR3 protein is CSVERTAAFEAFF. CDR3 sequence (DNA): TGCAGCGTTGAGAGGACAGCCGCCTTTGAAGCTTTCTTT.